This record concerns one TCR beta chain sequence. The data belong to a study of blood T cell repertoires in COVID-19. This CDR3 has 15 residues. In germline, CDR1 is MNHEY, CDR2 SVGAGI. V dropped 2 bases and J dropped 6 bases, with 14 bases sitting between them. Repertoires were generated with immunoSEQ multiplex PCR, while TCRdb's copy carries only in-frame clones and drops some. The sample shows around 250,000 clones, approximately 83% of them seen only once. The receptor's source is a man aged 45-60 years who had recovered from COVID-19. What was sequenced was PBMCs or T cells enriched from blood (not recorded which). The J gene is TRBJ1-5, the V gene TRBV6-5; D possibly corresponds to TRBD1 (6 bases). The CDR3 loop reads CASSYGGGAGQPQHF. The DNA of the CDR3 is TGTGCCAGCAGTTACGGGGGGGGCGCAGGTCAGCCCCAGCATTTT.